This TCR beta chain was identified during a study of T cell clonality in common variable immunodeficiency. Overall study findings and caveats: Compared with healthy controls, CVID subjects showed increased TCRbeta clonality, mostly in about a third. Patient heterogeneity in the CVID cohort limited correlations between repertoire features and clinical complications. Reportedly, TCR beta sequences from common variable immunodeficiency showed fewer deletions and N-nucleotide insertions. Fewer TCRbeta clones were shared among CVID subjects than controls.

Using immunoSEQ multiplex PCR, the repertoire was profiled, and TCRdb retains in-frame clones only, with some absent. The sample includes about 42,000 clones, none of them occurring once. Germline assignment: CDR1 SGHKS and CDR2 YYEKEE (reference sequence). The CDR3 runs to 14 residues. The V end was cut by 2 bases, the J end by 8 bases, with 13 bases between. This clone was counted at least ten times. Its antigen is not known. The read stops 3 residues short of the end of the CDR3; the missing end is completed from the germline J gene. This TCR came from a person aged 18 to 75 in good health. This chain links TRBV5-5 with TRBJ1-4; tentatively, D is TRBD1 (6 bases). Specimen: peripheral blood mononuclear cells. The DNA read from the CDR3 is TGTGCCAGCAGCTTAAGGGCAGGGGCGGAAAAA. This encodes CASSLRAGAEK. The entire CDR3 protein is CASSLRAGAEKLFF.